The next 26 T cell receptor beta chains were all read from a single sample in a study of blood T cell repertoires in COVID-19. Repertoires were generated with immunoSEQ multiplex PCR, while TCRdb's copy carries only in-frame clones and drops some. The repertoire holds over 200,000 clones, with approximately 83% as singletons. Sequencing input: peripheral blood. All receptors derive from a woman in her 30s with COVID-19, enrolled during active disease.

The sample holds a few counts of this clone. The chain uses TRBV5-4 and TRBJ2-1, with 9 bases aligning to TRBD1. The CDR3 loop spans 17 amino acids. Germline assignment: CDR1 SGHNT and CDR2 YYREEE (reference sequence). J lost 10 bases, V lost 6 bases, and 20 bases had no gene match. CDR3: CASTRAGTGSSSGEQFF. CDR3 DNA sequence: TGTGCCAGCACCCGGGCCGGGACAGGGTCCTCGTCGGGGGAGCAGTTCTTC. Complete variable domain (other parts from reference TRBV5-4 and TRBJ2-1): ETGVTQSPTHLIKTRGQQVTLRCSSQSGHNTVSWYQQALGQGPQFIFQYYREEENGRGNFPPRFSGLQFPNYSSELNVNALELDDSALYLCASTRAGTGSSSGEQFFGPGTRLTVL.

This clone has a single count. This chain uses TRBV12-5 with TRBJ1-1; D may be TRBD1 (6 bases). V was trimmed by 0 bases and J by 1 base, leaving 9 bases between them. The V gene's germline CDR1 is LGHNT and CDR2 FRNRAP. CDR3 size: 15 residues. The CDR3 loop reads CASGLVVGGNTEAFF. CDR3 nucleotide sequence: TGTGCTAGTGGTTTGGTAGTAGGGGGGAACACTGAAGCTTTCTTT.

The chain is built from TRBV5-1 and TRBJ2-7; perhaps TRBD1 as D (6 bases). Trimming pared 0 bases from V and 4 bases from J, leaving 11 bases between. Germline lookup yields CDR1 SGHRS and CDR2 YFSETQ. This CDR3 comprises 14 residues. The CDR3 DNA sequence: TGCGCCAGCAGCTTGGGGAATCAGGGGTACGAGCAGTACTTC. Translated: CASSLGNQGYEQYF. Filled out from reference TRBV5-1 and TRBJ2-7, the complete variable domain reads KAGVTQTPRYLIKTRGQQVTLSCSPISGHRSVSWYQQTPGQGLQFLFEYFSETQRNKGNFPGRFSGRQFSNSRSEMNVSTLELGDSALYLCASSLGNQGYEQYFGPGTRLTVT.

V usage is TRBV24-1 and J usage is TRBJ2-1, with 11 bases fitting TRBD1. This CDR3 has 14 residues. Germline-derived CDR1 and CDR2 are KGHDR and SFDVKD. Trimming took 3 bases from V and 9 from J; bases not matched to a gene: 3. The CDR3 coding sequence is TGTGCCACCAGTGATCCTGGGACAGGGGGTGAGCAGTTCTTC. Translating it yields CATSDPGTGGEQFF.

The chain employs TRBV19 and TRBJ1-1, with no clear D. The germline V gene has CDR1 LNHDA and CDR2 SQIVND (reference sequence). The CDR3 totals 12 residues. V was trimmed by 3 bases and J by 5 bases, leaving 7 bases between them. The CDR3 DNA reads TGTGCCAGTAGTATGGGAGGAACTGAAGCTTTCTTT. This codes for CASSMGGTEAFF.

This clone came up once. V is TRBV24-1 and J is TRBJ1-4, with D perhaps TRBD1 (5 bases). CDR1 KGHDR and CDR2 SFDVKD come from the germline V gene. This CDR3 is 14 amino acids long. Trimming stripped 6 bases from V and 8 bases from J, with 15 bases between. Written as DNA, the CDR3 is TGTGCCACCAGTACGGGACTCCCTGGGGAAAAACTGTTTTTT. Its protein is CATSTGLPGEKLFF.

The chain combines TRBV5-1 with TRBJ2-3; possible D gene TRBD1, 7 bases. Germline V lookup: CDR1 SGHRS, CDR2 YFSETQ. This CDR3 spans 17 amino acids. Trimming cost V 3 bases and J 5 bases, with 22 bases left between them. The CDR3 DNA reads as TGCGCCAGCAGCTCTCGGGAGAAAGCAGGGGGGATAGATACGCAGTATTTT. It yields the protein CASSSREKAGGIDTQYF.

The chain recombines TRBV27 with TRBJ1-5; tentative D call: TRBD1 (6 bases). The CDR3 runs to 15 residues. Germline V gives CDR1 MNHEY, CDR2 SMNVEV (reference sequence). V was trimmed by 5 bases and J by 1 base, leaving 12 bases between them. CDR3 residues: CASSLQGLSNQPQHF. Written as DNA, the CDR3 is TGTGCCAGCAGTCTCCAGGGGTTGAGCAATCAGCCCCAGCATTTT.

This chain joins TRBV5-6 and TRBJ2-2; possibly TRBD1 for D (6 bases). V was pared by 3 bases and J by 0 bases, with 21 bases between. The CDR3 is 19 residues long. Germline CDR1 and CDR2: SGHDT and YYEEEE. For the CDR3, the DNA is TGTGCCAGCAGCTCCGACAGGCTCACAAGGGGTGCGAACACCGGGGAGCTGTTTTTT. As protein: CASSSDRLTRGANTGELFF.

The chain is built from TRBV18 and TRBJ2-1; 12 bases map to TRBD2. Trimming took 3 bases from V and 6 from J; bases not matched to a gene: 6. CDR1 and CDR2 from the germline V gene are KGHSH and LQKENI. This CDR3 has 16 residues. In DNA form, the CDR3 reads TGTGCCAGCTCACCTTCTAGCGGGAGGGCCCTCAATGAGCAGTTCTTC. Protein: CASSPSSGRALNEQFF.

The gene calls are TRBV5-1 and TRBJ1-2; TRBD1 aligns across 9 bases. The J segment lost 4 bases and the V segment lost 0 bases, leaving 10 bases of the junction unmatched. Germline CDR1 SGHRS, CDR2 YFSETQ. The CDR3 is made up of 17 amino acids. The CDR3 sequence is CASSLEGRTGVAYGYTF. CDR3 coding DNA: TGCGCCAGCAGCTTGGAGGGGAGGACAGGGGTAGCCTATGGCTACACCTTC.

The chain is built from TRBV5-3 and TRBJ1-2; no clear D. TRBV5-3 is an ORF, with its function uncertain. The CDR3 extends over 14 amino acids. V lost 1 base to trimming and J lost 0 bases, with 7 bases between them. The CDR3 reads CARSLFVANYGYTF. The CDR3 DNA reads TGTGCCAGAAGCTTGTTTGTAGCTAACTATGGCTACACCTTC.

The chain is built from TRBV30 and TRBJ1-4; D remains unclear. The CDR3 totals 13 residues. V lost 3 bases, J lost 4 bases, and 9 bases lay in between. Germline-derived CDR1 and CDR2 are GTSNPN and SVGIG (reference sequence). The CDR3 DNA follows: TGTGCCTGGAGATACAGCCTTAATGAAAAACTGTTTTTT. Translated, it gives CAWRYSLNEKLFF.

This clone was seen a single time. The chain carries TRBV6-2 or TRBV6-3 and TRBJ1-1, with 7 positions matching TRBD1. The V and J ends lost 6 bases and 1 base, in that order; junction bases with no gene match: 5. Looked up from germline, CDR1 is MNHEY and CDR2 is SVGEGT. The CDR3 contains 14 residues. The CDR3 DNA reads as TGTGCCAGCAGCGTGGGACAGCCGAACACTGAAGCTTTCTTT. This codes for CASSVGQPNTEAFF.

Only one count was recorded for this clone. The chain employs TRBV11-2 and TRBJ2-7; D unresolved. The CDR3 runs to 14 residues. Germline loops: CDR1 SGHAT, CDR2 FQNNGV. Trimming removed 1 base at V and 0 bases at J, with 7 bases between. CDR3 region: CASSLAHSSYEQYF. Here the CDR3 DNA reads TGTGCCAGCAGCTTAGCGCACTCCTCCTACGAGCAGTACTTC.

This clone was detected once. The chain has TRBV24-1 and TRBJ1-1; TRBD1 aligns across 7 bases. The length of the CDR3 is 15 residues. J was trimmed by 1 base and V by 2 bases; bases with no gene match: 3. The germline V gene has CDR1 KGHDR and CDR2 SFDVKD. The CDR3 protein is CATSDSRQGNTEAFF. DNA for the CDR3: TGTGCCACCAGTGATTCCCGACAGGGGAACACTGAAGCTTTCTTT.

The gene calls are TRBV7-9 and TRBJ2-1, with D possibly being TRBD2 (5 bases). With 3 bases removed from V and 10 bases from J, the gap between germline ends came to 10 bases. Germline V gene data show CDR1 as SEHNR and CDR2 as FQNEAQ (reference sequence). The CDR3 contains 12 residues. The CDR3 loop is CASSFLSGEQFF. In DNA, the CDR3 is TGTGCCAGCAGCTTTCTTTCGGGGGAGCAGTTCTTC.

The chain links TRBV5-1 to TRBJ1-2; 9 bases align to TRBD1. The V gene end was trimmed by 4 bases and the J gene end by 3 bases; junction bases not matched to a gene: 4. The CDR3 has 14 residues. Germline CDR1 and CDR2: SGHRS and YFSETQ. CDR3: CASSPWTGDYGYTF. CDR3 coding DNA: TGCGCCAGCAGCCCCTGGACAGGGGACTATGGCTACACCTTC.

This chain connects TRBV11-2 to TRBJ2-7; 7 bases agree with TRBD1. Looked up from germline, CDR1 is SGHAT and CDR2 is FQNNGV. V dropped 6 bases and J dropped 1; count of bases not matched to a gene: 9. CDR3 length: 15 residues. Here the CDR3 reads CASSPGQARSYEQYF. The CDR3, as DNA: TGTGCCAGCAGTCCCGGACAGGCGAGGTCCTACGAGCAGTACTTC. The entire variable domain, with the rest obtained from reference TRBV11-2 and TRBJ2-7, is as follows: EAGVAQSPRYKIIEKRQSVAFWCNPISGHATLYWYQQILGQGPKLLIQFQNNGVVDDSQLPKDRFSAERLKGVDSTLKIQPAKLEDSAVYLCASSPGQARSYEQYFGPGTRLTVT.

The chain is built from TRBV3-1 (or the pseudogene TRBV3-2) and TRBJ1-2; TRBD1 might be the D (5 bases). Germline CDR1 reads LGHDT; CDR2 reads YNNKEL (reference sequence). V was pared by 5 bases and J by 5 bases, with 12 bases between. This CDR3 contains 13 residues. Here the CDR3 reads CASSGGTAYGYTF. The CDR3 DNA reads as TGTGCCAGCAGCGGAGGGACGGCGTATGGCTACACCTTC.

J is TRBJ2-1 and V is TRBV7-2; D uncertain. The CDR3 consists of 14 residues. Trimming shortened V by 6 bases and J by 0 bases, and 9 bases separated the two germline ends. Germline V gene lookup returns CDR1 SGHTA and CDR2 FQGNSA. DNA of the CDR3: TGTGCCAGCAGGTCTGAGAGCTCCTACAATGAGCAGTTCTTC. Protein product: CASRSESSYNEQFF.

The chain carries TRBV28 and TRBJ2-5, with TRBD2 as a possible D gene (6 bases). The germline V gene encodes CDR1 MDHEN and CDR2 SYDVKM. This CDR3 contains 13 residues. The V end lost 5 bases, the J end lost 7 bases, and 14 bases lay between the germline ends. Here the CDR3 DNA reads TGTGCCAGCAGTCGGGACTCCCCAGGGACCCAGTACTTC. Translating gives CASSRDSPGTQYF.

This clone came up many times. The chain employs TRBV6-4 and TRBJ2-1; possibly TRBD2 for D (6 bases). Germline lookup yields CDR1 MRHNA and CDR2 SNTAGT. This CDR3 is built from 14 residues. The V and J ends lost 2 bases and 5 bases respectively, with 10 bases between them. CDR3: CASSDGRDDNEQFF. DNA for the CDR3: TGTGCCAGCAGTGACGGGCGGGACGACAATGAGCAGTTCTTC.

The genes are TRBV13 and TRBJ1-2; D unclear. The CDR3 has 18 residues. Trimming removed 2 bases at V and 7 bases at J, with 26 bases between. Germline CDR1 reads PRHDT; CDR2 reads FYEKMQ (reference sequence). In nucleotides, the CDR3 is TGTGCCAGCAGCTTAAATAATGAGCGGGAAGTATCACTAGGTGGCTACACCTTC. Translation gives CASSLNNEREVSLGGYTF.

The rearrangement links TRBV7-2 to TRBJ2-1; 11 bases are a match to TRBD1. Unmatched junction bases numbered 8, after V lost 5 bases and J lost 8 bases. CDR3 length: 15 amino acids. Germline CDR1 SGHTA, CDR2 FQGNSA. The DNA of the CDR3 is TGTGCCAGCAGCAGAGGGACAGGGGGATATGATGAGCAGTTCTTC. The encoded protein is CASSRGTGGYDEQFF.

The CDR3 DNA is TGTGCCAGCAGCAAGAGGCGGAATGAGCAGTTCTTC. As protein: CASSKRRNEQFF. This rearrangement joins TRBV7-2 to TRBJ2-1, with D unresolved. V was pared by 5 bases and J by 7 bases, with 9 bases between. The germline gives CDR1 SGHTA, CDR2 FQGNSA. This CDR3 has 12 residues.